These 21 T cell receptor beta chains were all obtained from the same sample, sequenced in a study of post-analysis software for immune sequencing data. The study's findings and limits: About 5 TRBV segments (TRBV5-6, TRBV5-1 and TRBV20-1 among them) occurred more frequently in patients than in controls.

Their antigen targets remain unknown. Libraries were made from TCR beta cDNA, and they carried unique molecular identifiers. Using its own MiXCR run on the PCR reads, TCRdb lists one record per CDR3 protein. The data contain roughly 670,000 distinct CDR3 sequences, approximately 59% of them singletons. The specimen was blood. All receptors derive from a girl aged 2 to 9 with multiple sclerosis.

The DNA for the CDR3 is TGTGCCAGCAGCCCCACCCGGGTCCGTACTAGCGGCTACGAGCAGTACTTC. Protein product: CASSPTRVRTSGYEQYF. V is TRBV28 and J is TRBJ2-5, with 8 bases matching TRBD2. The end of the DNA is better explained by TRBJ2-7, so the J call may be wrong. Looked up from germline, CDR1 is MDHEN and CDR2 is SYDVKM. This CDR3 spans 17 amino acids.

The CDR3 here is CARQGTYGYTF. The CDR3 DNA reads as TGTGCCAGACAGGGTACCTATGGCTACACCTTC. V usage is TRBV6-2 or TRBV6-3 and J usage is TRBJ1-2; TRBD1 might be the D (6 bases). The germline gives CDR1 MNHEY, CDR2 SVGEGT. V dropped 9 bases and J dropped 4 bases, with 9 bases sitting between them. The CDR3 totals 11 residues.

V and J are TRBV15 and TRBJ2-5; 8 positions agree with TRBD1. The end of the DNA aligns better with TRBJ2-7, so the J call may be wrong. Germline assignment: CDR1 LNHNV and CDR2 YYDKDF (reference sequence). The CDR3 extends over 14 amino acids. The CDR3 here is CATSGRTGTYEQYF. The CDR3 DNA follows: TGTGCCACCAGCGGAAGGACAGGGACGTACGAGCAGTACTTC.

This clonotype was observed a few times. This chain connects TRBV7-3 to TRBJ2-1; D gene unclear. Germline V gene lookup returns CDR1 SGHTA and CDR2 FQGTGA. This CDR3 has 14 amino acids. Trimming cost V 2 bases and J 4 bases, with 9 bases left between them. CDR3 DNA sequence: TGTGCCAGCAGCTTAGGCGGCGATTACAATGAGCAGTTCTTC. As protein: CASSLGGDYNEQFF.

J is TRBJ2-5 and V is TRBV7-9, with TRBD1 matching 7 bases. With V trimmed by 5 bases and J by 8 bases, 14 bases remained unmatched. Germline CDR1 is SEHNR and CDR2 is FQNEAQ (reference sequence). This CDR3 region has 15 residues. CDR3 residues: CASSQQGSPAVTQYF. Written as DNA, the CDR3 is TGTGCCAGCAGCCAACAGGGGAGCCCCGCAGTTACCCAGTACTTC.

This sequence joins TRBV5-4 and TRBJ2-1; no firm D call. V lost 0 bases and J 2 bases, leaving 12 bases between the germline ends. The CDR3 is 16 amino acids. Germline-derived CDR1 and CDR2 are SGHNT and YYREEE (reference sequence). The CDR3 DNA is TGTGCCAGCAGCTTGGGGCGGACCAGACCCTACAATGAGCAGTTCTTC. It encodes CASSLGRTRPYNEQFF. Full variable domain (outside the CDR3, taken from reference TRBV5-4 and TRBJ2-1): ETGVTQSPTHLIKTRGQQVTLRCSSQSGHNTVSWYQQALGQGPQFIFQYYREEENGRGNFPPRFSGLQFPNYSSELNVNALELDDSALYLCASSLGRTRPYNEQFFGPGTRLTVL.

This clonotype was picked up a small number of times. The chain is built from TRBV29-1 and TRBJ2-1, with a possible D match to TRBD2 (5 bases). The CDR3 consists of 12 residues. Trimming shortened V by 7 bases and J by 6 bases, and 13 bases separated the two germline ends. From germline, CDR1 is SQVTM and CDR2 ANQGSEA. The CDR3 here is CSAALGPNEQFF. The CDR3 region has the DNA TGCAGCGCTGCACTAGGTCCCAATGAGCAGTTCTTC.

The chain carries TRBV20-1 and TRBJ2-1, with TRBD2 matching over 9 bases. J gave up 7 bases and V 6 bases, and 10 bases lay outside the gene matches. CDR1 is DFQATT and CDR2 is SNEGSKA in the germline V gene (reference sequence). The CDR3 consists of 14 residues. CDR3 region: CSATAGGAGNEQFF. The CDR3 DNA is TGCAGTGCCACCGCGGGGGGGGCAGGAAATGAGCAGTTCTTC.

The chain joins TRBV15 to TRBJ2-6; D ambiguous. V shed 0 bases and J shed 4 bases, with 7 bases lying between them. CDR3 length: 15 residues. The germline CDR1 and CDR2 sequences are LNHNV and YYDKDF (reference sequence). CDR3 sequence reads: CATSRDVGGANVLTF. The DNA for the CDR3 is TGTGCCACCAGCAGAGATGTAGGAGGGGCCAACGTCCTGACTTTC.

The CDR3 here is CASSPPGLGSEEQFF. The DNA for the CDR3 is TGTGCCAGCAGTCCCCCGGGACTGGGCTCAGAGGAGCAGTTCTTC. The genes are TRBV6-5 and TRBJ2-1, with D possibly TRBD2 on 6 matching bases. The germline V gene has CDR1 MNHEY and CDR2 SVGAGI. V lost 5 bases to trimming and J lost 10 bases, with 21 bases between them. The CDR3 extends over 15 amino acids.

This clonotype was counted only a few times. This chain links TRBV5-1 with TRBJ2-1; 13 nucleotides line up with TRBD2. Trimming at V came to 1 base and at J to 0 bases, leaving 7 bases not matched to a gene. The CDR3 covers 19 residues. CDR1 SGHRS and CDR2 YFSETQ come from the germline V gene. The CDR3 here is CASSLNPGLAGTSYNEQFF. The CDR3 bases are TGCGCCAGCAGCTTGAATCCGGGACTAGCGGGAACCTCCTACAATGAGCAGTTCTTC.

This clonotype was seen once. CDR3 sequence (DNA): TGTGCCAGCAGCACCACCGGGACAGGGAAAGAGACCCAGTACTTC. It specifies CASSTTGTGKETQYF. The chain couples TRBV5-6 to TRBJ2-5; TRBD1 matches at 9 bases. The CDR3 has 15 residues. The V and J ends lost 4 bases and 3 bases, in that order; junction bases with no gene match: 7. The germline gives CDR1 SGHDT, CDR2 YYEEEE.

The chain has TRBV12-3 or TRBV12-4 and TRBJ1-2; unclear D gene. V was clipped by 5 bases and J by 8 bases, with 12 bases between them. The CDR3 runs to 12 residues. In DNA form, the CDR3 reads TGTGCCAGCAGTCCCAACCGGGAGGGCTACACCTTC. Translation: CASSPNREGYTF.

The chain combines TRBV28 with TRBJ2-1; 9 positions match TRBD1. Unmatched junction bases numbered 17, after V lost 6 bases and J lost 8 bases. The germline V gene encodes CDR1 MDHEN and CDR2 SYDVKM. The CDR3 sequence is 17 residues long. CDR3 sequence (DNA): TGTGCCAGCAGCCATCTCAACAGGGGGCAGGTTCGGGATGAGCAGTTCTTC. This sequence encodes CASSHLNRGQVRDEQFF.

This rearrangement joins TRBV20-1 to TRBJ1-4; the match to TRBD1 covers 7 bases. In germline, CDR1 is DFQATT, CDR2 SNEGSKA (reference sequence). V shed 7 bases, J shed 8 bases, and the junction held 13 bases outside the gene matches. This CDR3 is built from 14 residues. The CDR3 coding sequence is TGCAGTGTAAAGGGGACAGCCTCGGAGGAAAAACTGTTTTTT. This translates into CSVKGTASEEKLFF.

V gene TRBV6-5 combines with J gene TRBJ1-4, with D perhaps matching TRBD1 (5 bases). CDR3 length: 14 residues. From germline, CDR1 is MNHEY and CDR2 SVGAGI. V lost 4 bases and J 4 bases, leaving 10 bases between the germline ends. CDR3 residues: CASSSGGDNEKLFF. For the CDR3, the DNA is TGTGCCAGCAGTTCTGGGGGGGATAATGAAAAACTGTTTTTT.

The genes are TRBV4-2 and TRBJ2-5, with D perhaps matching TRBD1 (5 bases). The J call may be wrong; the DNA end is better matched by TRBJ2-7. From germline, CDR1 is LGHNA and CDR2 YNFKEQ. The CDR3 has 14 amino acids. CDR3 sequence: CASSQDAQGGEQYF. CDR3 nucleotide sequence: TGTGCCAGCAGCCAAGATGCTCAGGGTGGCGAGCAGTACTTC.

CDR3 in amino acids: CSARVRLPQETQYF. CDR3 sequence (DNA): TGCAGTGCTAGAGTTAGGCTCCCACAAGAGACCCAGTACTTC. This sequence joins TRBV20-1 and TRBJ2-5; unclear D gene. This CDR3 is built from 14 residues. Germline assignment: CDR1 DFQATT and CDR2 SNEGSKA (reference sequence). V shed 1 base and J shed 2 bases, with 11 bases lying between them.

V gene TRBV15 combines with J gene TRBJ2-5; D unresolved. Trimming stripped 1 base from V and 1 base from J, with 7 bases between. The CDR3 runs to 14 residues. Germline values: CDR1 LNHNV, CDR2 YYDKDF (reference sequence). CDR3 in DNA: TGTGCCACCAGCAGAGCTAACAGCCAAGAGACCCAGTACTTC. Its protein product is CATSRANSQETQYF.

The CDR3 region has the DNA TGTGCCAGCAGCTTAGATCCGGGGGCTAATGAAAAACTGTTTTTT. As protein: CASSLDPGANEKLFF. The chain recombines TRBV7-2 with TRBJ1-4; tentatively, D is TRBD1 (5 bases). The CDR3 consists of 15 residues. V lost 1 base, J lost 3 bases, and 9 bases lay in between. The V gene's germline CDR1 is SGHTA and CDR2 FQGNSA.

Written as DNA, the CDR3 is TGTGCCAGCGGAAAGGGGACTAGCGGGGACAATGAGCAGTTCTTC. Amino acids: CASGKGTSGDNEQFF. The rearrangement uses TRBV2 and TRBJ2-1; TRBD2 matches at 13 bases. In germline, CDR1 is SNHLY, CDR2 FYNNEI. CDR3 length: 15 residues. V shed 8 bases, J shed 5 bases, and the junction held 6 bases outside the gene matches.